A selection of T cell receptor beta chains follows, all from one sample in a study of cytomegalovirus exposure and HLA in healthy donors. Only in-frame clones appear in the TCRdb table, and some are missing; sequencing was by immunoSEQ multiplex PCR. The repertoire holds roughly 78,000 clones, with roughly 60% as singletons. Sequencing used PBMCs. The receptors were gathered from a man aged 25 to 40 in good health and CMV-seropositive. Each CDR3 is given with its conserved first and last residue. A D gene is named only where the DNA matches it firmly. A clone size is listed for some rows: how often the clone was seen (once, few, many), or a class if it is expanded.

clone_size	j_call	d_call	v_call	cdr3_aa	cdr3_nt
.	TRBJ2-3	TRBD2	TRBV7-2	CASSLETSGWDTQYF	TGTGCCAGCAGCTTAGAGACTAGCGGTTGGGATACGCAGTATTTT
.	TRBJ2-3	.	TRBV10-3	CAISDVGQIDTQYF	TGTGCCATCAGTGATGTCGGACAGATCGATACGCAGTATTTT
.	TRBJ2-7	TRBD2	TRBV15	CATSRDLAVSYEQYF	TGTGCCACCAGCAGAGATCTAGCGGTCTCCTACGAGCAGTACTTC
.	TRBJ1-1	.	TRBV5-4	CASSRAISHTEAFF	TGTGCCAGCAGCCGCGCGATAAGTCACACTGAAGCTTTCTTT
.	TRBJ1-1	.	TRBV11-2	CASSWGREAFF	TGTGCCAGCAGCTGGGGGAGGGAAGCTTTCTTT
.	TRBJ2-2	.	TRBV27	CASSPNTGELFF	TGTGCCAGCAGCCCAAACACCGGGGAGCTGTTTTTT
few	TRBJ2-7	TRBD2	TRBV19	CASSMEATSGTGSSYEQYF	TGTGCCAGTAGTATGGAGGCTACTAGCGGGACCGGCAGCTCCTACGAGCAGTACTTC
.	TRBJ2-1	TRBD2	TRBV11-3	CASSLGRRESYNEQFF	TGTGCCAGCAGCTTAGGTCGGCGGGAGTCCTACAATGAGCAGTTCTTC
.	TRBJ2-7	TRBD1	TRBV6-1	CASTIQGDLSEQYF	TGTGCCAGCACGATACAGGGGGATCTCAGCGAGCAGTACTTC
.	TRBJ2-7	.	TRBV28	CASSLGHLYEQYF	TGTGCCAGCAGTTTGGGACATCTCTACGAGCAGTACTTC
.	TRBJ2-7	TRBD1	TRBV5-6	CASSQQGAMYEQYF	TGTGCCAGCAGCCAACAGGGGGCGATGTACGAGCAGTACTTC
.	TRBJ1-6	.	TRBV5-4	CASSLQGIYNSPLHF	TGTGCCAGCAGCTTACAGGGAATCTATAATTCACCCCTCCACTTT
.	TRBJ2-7	TRBD2	TRBV5-6	CASSFWTSGYEQYF	TGTGCCAGCAGCTTCTGGACTAGCGGTTACGAGCAGTACTTC
few	TRBJ2-7	.	TRBV28	CASKGVGPGYSYEQYF	TGTGCCAGCAAGGGGGTGGGTCCAGGATACTCCTACGAGCAGTACTTC
once	TRBJ2-7	TRBD1	TRBV28	CASGGQTDEQYF	TGTGCCAGCGGGGGACAGACGGACGAGCAGTACTTC
.	TRBJ1-6	TRBD1	TRBV28	CASNQGQGFNSPLHF	TGTGCCAGCAACCAAGGACAGGGTTTTAATTCACCCCTCCACTTT
.	TRBJ1-2	.	TRBV18	CASSPLGDWANYGYTF	TGTGCCAGCTCACCACTGGGAGATTGGGCTAACTATGGCTACACCTTC
.	TRBJ2-5	TRBD1	TRBV28	CASSSGTGQETQYF	TGTGCCAGCAGTTCCGGGACAGGCCAAGAGACCCAGTACTTC
.	TRBJ2-3	.	TRBV2	CASRAGTSTDTQYF	TGTGCCAGCAGGGCCGGGACTAGCACAGATACGCAGTATTTT
once	TRBJ1-1	.	TRBV6-1	CASREQGITEAFF	TGTGCCAGCAGAGAACAGGGAATCACTGAAGCTTTCTTT
once	TRBJ2-7	TRBD1	TRBV7-9	CASSFNRGPLEQYF	TGTGCCAGCAGCTTCAACAGGGGGCCTTTGGAGCAGTACTTC
.	TRBJ1-4	TRBD1	TRBV9	CASSPRQGTGYEKLFF	TGTGCCAGCAGCCCCAGACAGGGGACGGGGTATGAAAAACTGTTTTTT
few	TRBJ2-7	.	TRBV28	CASSFRRSGGDEQYF	TGTGCCAGCAGTTTTCGTCGCTCGGGGGGCGACGAGCAGTACTTC
.	TRBJ1-2	.	TRBV19	CASSSAGANYGYTF	TGTGCCAGTAGTAGTGCCGGAGCTAACTATGGCTACACCTTC
once	TRBJ2-1	.	TRBV28	CATFGPGDEQFF	TGTGCCACTTTTGGGCCGGGGGATGAGCAGTTCTTC
.	TRBJ2-7	.	TRBV5-6	CASTTLGSGATYEQYF	TGTGCCAGCACCACGCTTGGTTCTGGGGCCACCTACGAGCAGTACTTC
.	TRBJ2-7	TRBD2	TRBV5-6	CASSLGRGGTYEQYF	TGTGCCAGCAGCTTGGGGCGGGGGGGTACCTACGAGCAGTACTTC
.	TRBJ1-1	.	TRBV6-1	CASSESPQNQAFF	TGTGCCAGCAGTGAATCCCCACAGAATCAAGCTTTCTTT
.	TRBJ2-7	TRBD2	TRBV30	CAWSRSGGIGEQYF	TGTGCCTGGAGTCGGTCGGGAGGGATAGGCGAGCAGTACTTC
many	TRBJ1-2	.	TRBV29-1	CSVEDTGGRGYTF	TGCAGCGTTGAAGATACCGGGGGAAGAGGCTACACCTTC
.	TRBJ2-2	TRBD2	TRBV30	CAWSRLAGTGELFF	TGTGCCTGGAGTCGGTTAGCGGGGACCGGGGAGCTGTTTTTT
.	TRBJ2-5	TRBD1	TRBV7-9	CASSPRTGRQETQYF	TGTGCCAGCAGCCCGAGGACAGGGCGACAAGAGACCCAGTACTTC
.	TRBJ2-7	TRBD1	TRBV15	CATRTDRDRAGNEQYF	TGTGCCACCAGAACGGACAGGGACCGGGCGGGTAACGAGCAGTACTTC
once	TRBJ2-1	TRBD1	TRBV9	CASSAAIQGAGRNEQFF	TGTGCCAGCAGCGCAGCCATACAGGGGGCCGGACGCAATGAGCAGTTCTTC
.	TRBJ2-7	TRBD1	TRBV6-5	CASRRTGNEQYF	TGTGCCAGCAGAAGGACAGGGAACGAGCAGTACTTC
.	TRBJ1-1	.	TRBV6-5	CASREGDIEAFF	TGTGCCAGCAGGGAAGGAGATATTGAAGCTTTCTTT
few	TRBJ1-5	TRBD1	TRBV7-2	CASNEQGGQPQHF	TGTGCCAGCAACGAACAGGGGGGTCAGCCCCAGCATTTT
few	TRBJ1-4	.	TRBV21-1	CASRYRVEKLFF	TGTGCCAGCAGGTACAGGGTTGAAAAACTGTTTTTT
few	TRBJ2-5	.	TRBV2	CASRQGPGETQYF	TGTGCCAGCAGGCAGGGCCCTGGGGAGACCCAGTACTTC
.	TRBJ2-6	.	TRBV4-2	CASSQDLQAFSGANVLTF	TGTGCCAGCAGCCAAGACCTTCAGGCGTTCTCTGGGGCCAACGTCCTGACTTTC
.	TRBJ2-7	.	TRBV7-6	CASSLVYRDASGEQYF	TGTGCCAGCAGCTTAGTTTATAGGGATGCGTCGGGAGAGCAGTACTTC
.	TRBJ2-7	TRBD1	TRBV4-1	CASSQGTGDPYEQYF	TGCGCCAGCAGCCAGGGGACAGGGGACCCCTACGAGCAGTACTTC
.	TRBJ2-6	.	TRBV4-3	CASSRQSSDSSGANVLTF	TGCGCCAGCAGCCGGCAATCTTCGGACAGCTCTGGGGCCAACGTCCTGACTTTC
.	TRBJ1-2	.	TRBV7-2	CASSLGLDGYTF	TGTGCCAGCAGCTTAGGACTCGATGGCTACACCTTC
once	TRBJ2-3	.	TRBV27	CASSPGLAYTDTQYF	TGTGCCAGCAGTCCTGGGCTAGCGTACACAGATACGCAGTATTTT
.	TRBJ2-7	TRBD2	TRBV28	CASSFRPGGVYEQYF	TGTGCCAGCAGTTTTCGGCCGGGGGGAGTCTACGAGCAGTACTTC
once	TRBJ2-7	.	TRBV19	CASSMNRAYEQYF	TGTGCCAGTAGTATGAACAGAGCCTACGAGCAGTACTTC
few	TRBJ1-3	.	TRBV6-6	CASTGTGNTIYF	TGTGCCAGCACAGGGACTGGAAACACCATATATTTT
few	TRBJ2-3	.	TRBV6-5	CASSPGWQSTDTQYF	TGTGCCAGCAGTCCCGGGTGGCAAAGCACAGATACGCAGTATTTT